This is a list of T cell receptor beta chains from one sample in a study of patients and donors after allogeneic stem cell transplantation. TCRdb independently ran MiXCR on the RT-PCR reads; one entry per CDR3 protein. The table lists around 6,700 distinct CDR3 sequences, about 12% of them singletons, with 53% in the top ten. Source material: blood, either unsorted or a sorted T cell fraction (not recorded which). These TCRs come from a human donor who was either an allogeneic HSCT recipient or a stem cell or donor lymphocyte infusion donor (not recorded which). It is not recorded whose cells these are; they may come from a transplant donor. Both conserved end residues are part of each CDR3. D genes are given only for firm matches. Clone size, where shown, is once, few, many, or a class for clones that have expanded.

size: few; D: .; V: TRBV20-1; CDR3: CSAWVGGYTF
size: .; D: .; V: TRBV5-1; CDR3: CASSLDGRFEQYF
size: .; D: .; V: TRBV7-9; CDR3: CASSNTRSYNEQFF
size: .; D: .; V: TRBV7-2; CDR3: CASSLATGNNEQFF
size: many; D: .; V: TRBV7-2; CDR3: CASSLFRADTQYF
size: medium-sized; D: TRBD1; V: TRBV12-3/TRBV12-4; CDR3: CASSSGGGGNTEAFF
size: .; D: .; V: TRBV6-5; CDR3: CASRIPGSYEQYF
size: few; D: TRBD1; V: TRBV2; CDR3: CASSATGQENQPQHF
size: large; D: .; V: TRBV7-2; CDR3: CASSPQIDSNQPQHF
size: many; D: .; V: TRBV18; CDR3: CASSQYGDLSNYGYTF
size: few; D: .; V: TRBV7-9; CDR3: CASSLVPGRNTGELFF
size: many; D: .; V: TRBV4-3; CDR3: CASSQDNRVGTDTQYF
size: many; D: TRBD2; V: TRBV28; CDR3: CASSGGTSGFNEQFF
size: many; D: .; V: TRBV7-9; CDR3: CASSSSGTGVEAFF
size: few; D: .; V: TRBV11-2; CDR3: CASSLDGDYTEAFF
size: many; D: .; V: TRBV7-9; CDR3: CASSFRRDGRDTEAFF
size: medium-sized; D: .; V: TRBV20-1; CDR3: CSARENTEAFF
size: few; D: .; V: TRBV4-2; CDR3: CASSQEDEQFF
size: .; D: .; V: TRBV11-3; CDR3: CASSFPGLGTVTQYF
size: many; D: .; V: TRBV7-9; CDR3: CASSQGDQPQHF
size: many; D: .; V: TRBV7-3; CDR3: CASSLRGPPGEQFF
size: many; D: TRBD2; V: TRBV4-3; CDR3: CASSQDHTSGDYNEQFF
size: many; D: .; V: TRBV4-3; CDR3: CASSQRDGTTGELFF
size: many; D: .; V: TRBV12-3/TRBV12-4; CDR3: CASSPTASGEKLFF
size: .; D: .; V: TRBV6-6; CDR3: CASSSRWGRATDTQYF
size: .; D: TRBD2; V: TRBV2; CDR3: CASSERLAGGGELFF
size: many; D: .; V: TRBV4-2; CDR3: CASSQEGVRWGNTGELFF